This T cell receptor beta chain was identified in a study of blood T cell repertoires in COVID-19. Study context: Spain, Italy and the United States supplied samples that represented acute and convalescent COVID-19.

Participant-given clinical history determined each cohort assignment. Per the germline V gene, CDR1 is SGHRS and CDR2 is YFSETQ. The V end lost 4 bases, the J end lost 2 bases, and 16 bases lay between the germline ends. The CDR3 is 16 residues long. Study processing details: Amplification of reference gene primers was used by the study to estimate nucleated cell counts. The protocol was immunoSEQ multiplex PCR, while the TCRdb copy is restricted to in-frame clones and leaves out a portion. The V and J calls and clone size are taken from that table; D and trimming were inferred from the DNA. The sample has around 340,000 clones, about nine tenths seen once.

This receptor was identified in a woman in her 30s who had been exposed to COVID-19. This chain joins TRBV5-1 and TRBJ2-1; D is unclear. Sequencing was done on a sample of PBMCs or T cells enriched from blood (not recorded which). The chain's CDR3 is CASSPGWAATYNEQFF. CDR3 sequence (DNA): TGCGCCAGCAGCCCTGGATGGGCCGCGACCTACAATGAGCAGTTCTTC.